A selection of T cell receptor beta chains follows, all from one sample in a study of T cells after yellow fever vaccination. MiXCR was run by TCRdb on the 5' RACE reads, yielding one entry per CDR3 protein. The data hold around 46,000 distinct CDR3 sequences, with approximately 7% observed a single time. Sequences were derived from CD8+ T cells sorted from PBMCs, sampled more than 13 days after the first yellow fever vaccination. The receptors derive from a young man who received the YFV17D yellow fever vaccine. The CDR3 runs from the conserved cysteine through the conserved F or W. A D gene is named only where the DNA matches it firmly. The listing skips clone size in some rows; elsewhere it reads once, few, many or a size class.

v_call: TRBV20-1
d_call: .
clone_size: .
j_call: TRBJ2-3
cdr3_length: 17
cdr3_aa: CSAGQPIAGSSTDTQYF
cdr3_nt: TGCAGTGCTGGGCAGCCAATCGCGGGGAGTAGCACAGATACGCAGTATTTT

v_call: TRBV5-1
d_call: TRBD2
clone_size: many
j_call: TRBJ2-5
cdr3_length: 15
cdr3_aa: CASSLPGGLGETQYF
cdr3_nt: TGCGCCAGCAGCTTGCCGGGGGGTCTGGGGGAGACCCAGTACTTC

v_call: TRBV7-2
d_call: TRBD1
clone_size: many
j_call: TRBJ1-4
cdr3_length: 14
cdr3_aa: CASRLGQSNEKLFF
cdr3_nt: TGTGCCAGCCGATTGGGACAGTCTAATGAAAAACTGTTTTTT

v_call: TRBV12-3/TRBV12-4
d_call: .
clone_size: few
j_call: TRBJ1-1
cdr3_length: 15
cdr3_aa: CASIEDGQLNTEAFF
cdr3_nt: TGTGCCAGCATCGAAGACGGACAACTGAACACTGAAGCTTTCTTT

v_call: TRBV3-1
d_call: .
clone_size: many
j_call: TRBJ1-5
cdr3_length: 16
cdr3_aa: CASSQDQGLGNQPQHF
cdr3_nt: TGTGCCAGCAGCCAAGATCAGGGATTAGGGAATCAGCCCCAGCATTTT

v_call: TRBV6-4
d_call: .
clone_size: many
j_call: TRBJ2-2
cdr3_length: 19
cdr3_aa: CASIPWGDNSLDYPGELFF
cdr3_nt: TGTGCCAGCATTCCCTGGGGGGACAACTCGCTAGATTACCCCGGGGAGCTGTTTTTT

v_call: TRBV7-2
d_call: .
clone_size: many
j_call: TRBJ2-6
cdr3_length: 14
cdr3_aa: CASSFRGEGNVLTF
cdr3_nt: TGTGCCAGCAGCTTCAGGGGTGAAGGCAACGTCCTGACTTTC

v_call: TRBV27
d_call: TRBD2
clone_size: few
j_call: TRBJ2-3
cdr3_length: 16
cdr3_aa: CASSPIAGGPADTQYF
cdr3_nt: TGTGCCAGCAGCCCAATAGCGGGGGGGCCTGCAGATACGCAGTATTTT

v_call: TRBV5-1
d_call: .
clone_size: many
j_call: TRBJ1-1
cdr3_length: 12
cdr3_aa: CASSFPDTEAFF
cdr3_nt: TGCGCCAGCAGCTTCCCGGACACTGAAGCTTTCTTT

v_call: TRBV5-4
d_call: .
clone_size: many
j_call: TRBJ2-1
cdr3_length: 14
cdr3_aa: CASTVEGGYNEQFF
cdr3_nt: TGTGCCAGCACCGTGGAGGGCGGTTACAATGAGCAGTTCTTC

v_call: TRBV6-6
d_call: TRBD2
clone_size: many
j_call: TRBJ2-3
cdr3_length: 15
cdr3_aa: CASSPTSGSTDTQYF
cdr3_nt: TGTGCCAGCAGTCCTACTAGCGGGAGCACAGATACGCAGTATTTT

v_call: TRBV6-5
d_call: TRBD1
clone_size: many
j_call: TRBJ1-6
cdr3_length: 16
cdr3_aa: CASRLDRDSYNSPLHF
cdr3_nt: TGTGCCAGCAGACTCGACAGGGACTCCTATAATTCACCCCTCCACTTT

v_call: TRBV10-3
d_call: TRBD1
clone_size: many
j_call: TRBJ2-2
cdr3_length: 14
cdr3_aa: CAIQDRDVTGELFF
cdr3_nt: TGTGCCATCCAGGACAGGGATGTGACCGGGGAGCTGTTTTTT

v_call: TRBV12-3/TRBV12-4
d_call: TRBD2
clone_size: medium-sized
j_call: TRBJ2-1
cdr3_length: 16
cdr3_aa: CASSFLAGGPYNEQFF
cdr3_nt: TGTGCCAGCAGTTTCCTCGCGGGGGGGCCTTACAATGAGCAGTTCTTC

v_call: TRBV7-9
d_call: .
clone_size: many
j_call: TRBJ1-1
cdr3_length: 12
cdr3_aa: CASSSAYTEAFF
cdr3_nt: TGTGCCAGCAGTTCAGCTTACACTGAAGCTTTCTTT

v_call: TRBV11-2
d_call: .
clone_size: .
j_call: TRBJ1-1
cdr3_length: 13
cdr3_aa: CASSLMVSEEAFF
cdr3_nt: TGTGCCAGCAGCTTAATGGTATCGGAGGAAGCTTTCTTT

v_call: TRBV27
d_call: TRBD2
clone_size: many
j_call: TRBJ2-7
cdr3_length: 15
cdr3_aa: CASSLSGGAFYEQYF
cdr3_nt: TGTGCCAGCAGTCTTAGCGGGGGGGCGTTTTACGAGCAGTACTTC

v_call: TRBV4-2
d_call: .
clone_size: many
j_call: TRBJ2-5
cdr3_length: 15
cdr3_aa: CASSPYGRDQETQYF
cdr3_nt: TGTGCCAGCAGCCCTTACGGCAGGGATCAAGAGACCCAGTACTTC

v_call: TRBV4-1
d_call: TRBD1
clone_size: many
j_call: TRBJ2-4
cdr3_length: 15
cdr3_aa: CASSQVSQGENIQYF
cdr3_nt: TGCGCCAGCAGCCAAGTTTCACAGGGGGAAAACATTCAGTACTTC

v_call: TRBV6-5
d_call: TRBD2
clone_size: many
j_call: TRBJ2-3
cdr3_length: 17
cdr3_aa: CASSSLAAGGPKDTQYF
cdr3_nt: TGTGCCAGCAGCTCGCTAGCAGCGGGGGGGCCGAAAGATACGCAGTATTTT

v_call: TRBV27
d_call: .
clone_size: many
j_call: TRBJ1-6
cdr3_length: 13
cdr3_aa: CASSLWAGSPLHF
cdr3_nt: TGTGCCAGCAGTTTATGGGCGGGTTCACCCCTCCACTTT

v_call: TRBV5-4
d_call: TRBD2
clone_size: .
j_call: TRBJ2-2
cdr3_length: 16
cdr3_aa: CASSPKLAGGTGELFF
cdr3_nt: TGTGCCAGCAGCCCTAAGCTAGCGGGGGGCACCGGGGAGCTGTTTTTT

v_call: TRBV6-2/TRBV6-3
d_call: .
clone_size: many
j_call: TRBJ1-2
cdr3_length: 14
cdr3_aa: CASSYSPGNYGYTF
cdr3_nt: TGTGCCAGCAGTTACTCTCCAGGGAACTATGGCTACACCTTC

v_call: TRBV29-1
d_call: .
clone_size: many
j_call: TRBJ1-2
cdr3_length: 15
cdr3_aa: CSVGGSSLGNYGYTF
cdr3_nt: TGCAGCGTTGGCGGCAGCTCCCTGGGTAACTATGGCTACACCTTC

v_call: TRBV12-3/TRBV12-4
d_call: .
clone_size: many
j_call: TRBJ2-1
cdr3_length: 14
cdr3_aa: CASQQGGFYNEQFF
cdr3_nt: TGTGCCAGCCAACAGGGAGGTTTTTACAATGAGCAGTTCTTC

v_call: TRBV4-3
d_call: TRBD2
clone_size: many
j_call: TRBJ2-1
cdr3_length: 17
cdr3_aa: CASSQGLVAGGYNEQFF
cdr3_nt: TGCGCCAGCAGCCAAGGCCTCGTAGCGGGGGGTTACAATGAGCAGTTCTTC

v_call: TRBV6-2/TRBV6-3
d_call: TRBD1
clone_size: few
j_call: TRBJ2-1
cdr3_length: 17
cdr3_aa: CASSPPWTGVPYNEQFF
cdr3_nt: TGTGCCAGCAGTCCCCCCTGGACAGGGGTCCCCTACAATGAGCAGTTCTTC

v_call: TRBV9
d_call: .
clone_size: many
j_call: TRBJ1-1
cdr3_length: 14
cdr3_aa: CASSVGDTPTEAFF
cdr3_nt: TGTGCCAGCAGCGTCGGGGACACTCCGACTGAAGCTTTCTTT

v_call: TRBV5-5
d_call: .
clone_size: few
j_call: TRBJ1-5
cdr3_length: 14
cdr3_aa: CASSLGSGNQPQHF
cdr3_nt: TGTGCCAGCAGCTTGGGGTCAGGCAATCAGCCCCAGCATTTT

v_call: TRBV27
d_call: .
clone_size: .
j_call: TRBJ1-1
cdr3_length: 13
cdr3_aa: CASSLLAGTEAFF
cdr3_nt: TGTGCCAGCAGTTTATTGGCGGGAACTGAAGCTTTCTTT

v_call: TRBV7-9
d_call: TRBD1
clone_size: few
j_call: TRBJ2-5
cdr3_length: 17
cdr3_aa: CASSPSPDRGRRETQYF
cdr3_nt: TGTGCCAGCAGCCCTAGCCCGGACAGGGGGAGGAGGGAGACCCAGTACTTC

v_call: TRBV7-3
d_call: TRBD1
clone_size: many
j_call: TRBJ1-1
cdr3_length: 14
cdr3_aa: CASSFGTVNTEAFF
cdr3_nt: TGTGCCAGCAGCTTCGGGACAGTAAACACTGAAGCTTTCTTT

v_call: TRBV20-1
d_call: .
clone_size: many
j_call: TRBJ1-2
cdr3_length: 13
cdr3_aa: CSAYWGGNYGYTF
cdr3_nt: TGCAGTGCTTACTGGGGGGGAAACTATGGCTACACCTTC

v_call: TRBV23-1
d_call: TRBD1
clone_size: many
j_call: TRBJ2-5
cdr3_length: 14
cdr3_aa: CASIGQGREETQYF
cdr3_nt: TGCGCCAGCATCGGACAGGGAAGGGAGGAGACCCAGTACTTC

v_call: TRBV6-2/TRBV6-3
d_call: .
clone_size: once
j_call: TRBJ2-7
cdr3_length: 13
cdr3_aa: CASSLGVTYEQYF
cdr3_nt: TGTGCCAGCAGCCTAGGGGTCACCTACGAGCAGTACTTC

v_call: TRBV9
d_call: TRBD1
clone_size: many
j_call: TRBJ1-1
cdr3_length: 15
cdr3_aa: CASSPRQGLDTEAFF
cdr3_nt: TGTGCCAGCAGCCCCAGACAGGGACTGGACACTGAAGCTTTCTTT

v_call: TRBV11-2
d_call: TRBD2
clone_size: many
j_call: TRBJ2-5
cdr3_length: 15
cdr3_aa: CASSLGGGGQETQYF
cdr3_nt: TGTGCCAGCAGCTTAGGTGGGGGGGGCCAAGAGACCCAGTACTTC

v_call: TRBV6-5
d_call: TRBD2
clone_size: many
j_call: TRBJ2-5
cdr3_length: 15
cdr3_aa: CASSPLGGNRETQYF
cdr3_nt: TGTGCCAGCAGTCCCCTGGGAGGGAATCGAGAGACCCAGTACTTC

v_call: TRBV29-1
d_call: .
clone_size: .
j_call: TRBJ1-1
cdr3_length: 12
cdr3_aa: CSVAGPFPEAFF
cdr3_nt: TGCAGCGTTGCTGGGCCCTTCCCTGAAGCTTTCTTT

v_call: TRBV10-3
d_call: TRBD2
clone_size: many
j_call: TRBJ2-1
cdr3_length: 16
cdr3_aa: CAISDETSGDYNEQFF
cdr3_nt: TGTGCCATCAGTGACGAGACTAGCGGGGACTACAATGAGCAGTTCTTC

v_call: TRBV11-2
d_call: TRBD2
clone_size: .
j_call: TRBJ2-2
cdr3_length: 16
cdr3_aa: CASSLSGGKNTGELFF
cdr3_nt: TGTGCCAGCAGTCTTAGCGGGGGGAAGAACACCGGGGAGCTGTTTTTT

v_call: TRBV5-1
d_call: .
clone_size: many
j_call: TRBJ2-5
cdr3_length: 12
cdr3_aa: CASKQGLETQYF
cdr3_nt: TGCGCCAGCAAACAGGGTCTTGAGACCCAGTACTTC